The T cell receptor beta chain under discussion was sequenced for a study of control samples from healthy donors and cancer patients. Germline trimming cut 3 bases from V and 8 bases from J; bases unmatched to any gene: 6. The CDR3 has 14 residues. CDR1 and CDR2 (germline): LNHDA, SQIVND (reference sequence). Data came from immunoSEQ multiplex PCR; TCRdb stores just in-frame clones and leaves some out. The sample consists of about 270,000 clones, over 70% of them appearing once. Specimen: PBMCs. This chain uses TRBV19 with TRBJ1-4, with TRBD1 matching over 7 bases. This receptor was taken from a woman aged 60 to 75 with lung cancer. Here the CDR3 reads CASSITGVGEKLFF. The CDR3 bases are TGTGCCAGTAGTATCACAGGGGTGGGAGAAAAACTGTTTTTT.